This T cell receptor beta chain stems from a study of CD8 T cells in Susac syndrome. The RNA input was roughly 0.45 to 1 ug, and it was reverse transcribed with random hexamers. The TCR beta CDR3 was amplified by immunoSEQ multiplex PCR across 54 Vbeta, 13 Jbeta. From the immunoSEQ multiplex PCR reads, TCRdb called clonotypes with MiXCR, one entry per CDR3 protein. Counted here are 120,000 to 150,000 distinct CDR3 sequences, 94% occurring once; the ten biggest clones make up nearly 0.085%. Sequencing of TCR beta was performed on blood CD8+ and CD4+ T cells. Purification of the CD8+ and CD4+ T cells relied on negative isolation, and TEMRA cells underwent FACS enrichment. The CDR3 length is 17 residues. Germline V lookup: CDR1 LGHDT, CDR2 YNNKEL (reference sequence). V lost 2 bases, J lost 4 bases, and 18 bases lay in between.

This receptor was identified in a human donor in good health. The chain is built from TRBV3-1 and TRBJ1-3, with D possibly TRBD1 on 6 matching bases. Sequences were obtained from CD4+ T cells from PBMCs. Written as DNA, the CDR3 is TGTGCCAGCAGCCAACCCCCAGCGGGGGCAAAAGGAAACACCATATATTTT. It encodes CASSQPPAGAKGNTIYF.